The 4 T cell receptor beta chains in this list originate from one sample, sequenced in a study of blood T cell repertoires in COVID-19. Clones were read by immunoSEQ multiplex PCR, and TCRdb kept only the in-frame ones, dropping some. The table lists about 230,000 clones, 85% to 90% of them singletons. The sequenced sample consisted of peripheral blood. These receptors were obtained from a man aged 50-60 years with COVID-19, enrolled during active disease.

The rearrangement links TRBV4-3 to TRBJ2-1, with 9 nucleotides matching TRBD1. CDR1 is LGHNA and CDR2 is YSLEER in the germline V gene. CDR3 length: 14 amino acids. The J segment lost 5 bases and the V segment lost 7 bases, leaving 6 bases of the junction unmatched. For the CDR3, the DNA is TGCGCCAGCAACGGACAGGGGCTACACAATGAGCAGTTCTTC. Its translation is CASNGQGLHNEQFF.

This chain connects TRBV7-9 to TRBJ2-3; TRBD2 might be the D (5 bases). CDR3 length: 16 amino acids. The ends were cut back, 4 bases at V and 2 bases at J, with 16 bases in the middle. Germline V CDR1 and CDR2: SEHNR, FQNEAQ (reference sequence). The CDR3 DNA is TGTGCCAGCAGCTCGTACGTGGGGAGATACACAGATACGCAGTATTTT. Its protein product is CASSSYVGRYTDTQYF.

V usage is TRBV19 and J usage is TRBJ1-5; D is ambiguous. This CDR3 comprises 14 residues. The V and J ends lost 4 bases and 0 bases respectively, with 7 bases between them. Germline lookup yields CDR1 LNHDA and CDR2 SQIVND (reference sequence). The CDR3 region has the DNA TGTGCCAGTAGTACCGCAGTTAGCAATCAGCCCCAGCATTTT. Translating gives CASSTAVSNQPQHF. The full variable domain, its missing parts supplied by reference TRBV19 and TRBJ1-5, is DGGITQSPKYLFRKEGQNVTLSCEQNLNHDAMYWYRQDPGQGLRLIYYSQIVNDFQKGDIAEGYSVSREKKESFPLTVTSAQKNPTAFYLCASSTAVSNQPQHFGDGTRLSIL.

The V call is TRBV29-1, the J call TRBJ1-1; no firm D call. V lost 8 bases to trimming and J lost 5 bases, with 15 bases between them. CDR3 length equals 12 residues. CDR1 and CDR2 (germline): SQVTM, ANQGSEA. The CDR3 sequence is CSSTPRETEAFF. The CDR3 coding sequence is TGCAGCTCCACCCCGAGGGAAACTGAAGCTTTCTTT.